These 24 T cell receptor beta chains share one sample of origin, sequenced in a study of OX40 agonist ivuxolimab in advanced cancers. The library was prepared using the immunoSEQ multiplex PCR assay. TCRdb's version of the immuneACCESS table is confined to in-frame rearrangements and falls short of the full clone set. An unresolved V gene accounts for under half of the shortfall where checked; the remainder is of unknown origin. In this sample the table shows about 79,000 clones, roughly 88% of which occur a single time. The ten largest clones capture over 3% of the sample. Sequenced material: CD4+ or CD8+ T cells sorted from blood, taken in a trial of the OX40 agonist ivuxolimab. All receptors derive from an adult with an advanced solid tumor such as melanoma, head and neck, liver or kidney cancer.

The V gene is TRBV4-3, the J gene TRBJ2-3, with D hard to call. V lost 2 bases and J lost 1, with 16 bases in between. The germline CDR1 and CDR2 sequences are LGHNA and YSLEER. CDR3 size: 17 residues. The CDR3 reads CASSQTYDSFGTDTQYF. DNA for the CDR3: TGCGCCAGCAGCCAAACCTACGACTCCTTCGGCACAGATACGCAGTATTTT.

V usage is TRBV28 and J usage is TRBJ1-2, with D tentatively TRBD1 (5 bases). The CDR3 runs to 15 residues. The germline V gene encodes CDR1 MDHEN and CDR2 SYDVKM. V lost 3 bases and J 3 bases, leaving 14 bases between the germline ends. In nucleotides, the CDR3 is TGTGCCAGCAGTTTCGGGCCGGACACTGACTATGGCTACACCTTC. Translation: CASSFGPDTDYGYTF.

The V gene is TRBV5-4, the J gene TRBJ2-6; 8 positions agree with TRBD1. V lost 4 bases to trimming and J lost 0 bases; unmatched junction nucleotides: 6. Germline lookup yields CDR1 SGHNT and CDR2 YYREEE (reference sequence). The CDR3 loop spans 17 amino acids. The CDR3 DNA follows: TGTGCCAGCAGCGTCGCGACAGGGGTCTCTGGGGCCAACGTCCTGACTTTC. Its protein product is CASSVATGVSGANVLTF.

This clone showed up just a few times. The chain combines TRBV19 with TRBJ2-7, with 11 bases identical to TRBD2. V gave up 4 bases and J gave up 5 bases; unmatched junction bases: 7. The CDR3 loop spans 15 amino acids. Germline CDR1 reads LNHDA; CDR2 reads SQIVND (reference sequence). The CDR3 reads CASSTLAGDVHEQYF. CDR3 nucleotide sequence: TGTGCCAGTAGTACACTAGCGGGAGACGTACACGAGCAGTACTTC.

The chain joins TRBV5-6 to TRBJ2-3; D is uncertain. The germline gives CDR1 SGHDT, CDR2 YYEEEE. The CDR3 extends over 13 amino acids. Trimming removed 0 bases from V and 5 bases from J, with 7 bases in between. The CDR3 protein is CASSLESGDTQYF. CDR3 nucleotide sequence: TGTGCCAGCAGCTTGGAAAGTGGAGATACGCAGTATTTT.

The CDR3 loop reads CSVDSTGVTGELFF. DNA of the CDR3: TGCAGCGTTGACAGTACGGGGGTCACCGGGGAGCTGTTTTTT. The chain links TRBV29-1 to TRBJ2-2, with D tentatively TRBD2 (6 bases). The CDR3 totals 14 residues. V was shortened by 3 bases and J by 4 bases, with 12 bases between the two germline ends. CDR1 and CDR2 from the germline V gene are SQVTM and ANQGSEA.

This clone was counted a single time. The chain couples TRBV10-3 to TRBJ2-1; no clear D gene. V was pared by 0 bases and J by 8 bases, with 8 bases between. Per germline, CDR1 ENHRY and CDR2 SYGVKD. This CDR3 comprises 13 residues. The CDR3 reads CAISESFGDEQFF. CDR3 sequence (DNA): TGTGCCATCAGTGAGTCTTTTGGCGATGAGCAGTTCTTC.

The genes are TRBV28 and TRBJ2-7, with D possibly TRBD1 on 5 matching bases. This CDR3 is built from 14 residues. Per the germline V gene, CDR1 is MDHEN and CDR2 is SYDVKM. V was pared by 6 bases and J by 7 bases, with 19 bases between. This chain's CDR3 is CASRSGPLQGEQYF. The DNA of the CDR3 is TGTGCCAGCAGATCCGGACCCCTCCAGGGTGAGCAGTACTTC.

The gene calls are TRBV28 and TRBJ1-1; D is undetermined. Trimming removed 6 bases at V and 0 bases at J, with 5 bases between. This CDR3 region has 12 residues. Germline V gene data show CDR1 as MDHEN and CDR2 as SYDVKM. The CDR3 nucleotides are TGTGCCAGCAGGGAGATGAACACTGAAGCTTTCTTT. Translating gives CASREMNTEAFF.

The chain uses TRBV6-5 and TRBJ1-5; D uncertain. In germline, CDR1 is MNHEY, CDR2 SVGAGI. Trimming removed 5 bases at V and 5 bases at J, with 16 bases between. This CDR3 region has 15 residues. This chain's CDR3 is CASSPHNADDQPQHF. The CDR3 DNA is TGTGCCAGCAGTCCCCACAATGCAGATGATCAGCCCCAGCATTTT.

The rearrangement uses TRBV5-4 and TRBJ2-1; 9 bases line up with TRBD1. V shed 2 bases and J 2 bases; nucleotides not matched to a gene: 5. The CDR3 covers 16 residues. Germline V lookup: CDR1 SGHNT, CDR2 YYREEE (reference sequence). For the CDR3, the DNA is TGTGCCAGCAGCTTACGGGACAGGGCCGCCTACAATGAGCAGTTCTTC. Its protein product is CASSLRDRAAYNEQFF.

This chain joins TRBV30 and TRBJ2-3; a possible D gene is TRBD2 (6 bases). The germline V gene has CDR1 GTSNPN and CDR2 SVGIG (reference sequence). The V gene lost 3 bases and the J gene lost 2 bases, with 12 bases spanning the gap. The CDR3 contains 14 residues. The DNA for the CDR3 is TGTGCCTGGAGATTTCGGAGGGCCACAGATACGCAGTATTTT. It encodes CAWRFRRATDTQYF.

The chain joins TRBV19 to TRBJ2-3, with TRBD2 identical over 9 bases. V shed 6 bases and J 0 bases; nucleotides not matched to a gene: 4. The CDR3 is 15 amino acids. Germline CDR1 reads LNHDA; CDR2 reads SQIVND (reference sequence). The CDR3 region is CASRRTSESTDTQYF. DNA of the CDR3: TGTGCCAGTAGGAGGACTAGCGAAAGCACAGATACGCAGTATTTT.

This CDR3 reads CAISRQVGNTEAFF. The CDR3 DNA follows: TGTGCCATCAGCCGACAGGTAGGGAACACTGAAGCTTTCTTT. The rearrangement joins TRBV10-3 to TRBJ1-1, with D maybe TRBD1 (6 bases). The ends were cut back, 6 bases at V and 1 base at J, with 12 bases in the middle. The CDR3 is 14 residues long. Germline CDR1 ENHRY, CDR2 SYGVKD.

The rearrangement uses TRBV2 and TRBJ2-3; 12 nucleotides line up with TRBD2. The germline V gene has CDR1 SNHLY and CDR2 FYNNEI. There are 14 residues in the CDR3. The V and J ends lost 6 bases and 8 bases, in that order; junction bases with no gene match: 6. In nucleotides, the CDR3 is TGTGCCAGCAGGCCGACTAGCGGGGGAGTTACGCAGTATTTT. Amino acids: CASRPTSGGVTQYF.

The J gene is TRBJ2-3, the V gene TRBV6-1; tentatively, D is TRBD2 (5 bases). Germline CDR1 is MNHNS and CDR2 is SASEGT. Trimming shortened V by 3 bases and J by 0 bases, and 10 bases separated the two germline ends. This CDR3 region has 15 residues. For the CDR3, the DNA is TGTGCCAGCAGTGATGAGAGGGCTAGCACAGATACGCAGTATTTT. This translates into CASSDERASTDTQYF.

The CDR3 protein is CASSLGVSGNTIYF. The CDR3 coding sequence is TGTGCCAGCAGCTTAGGGGTCTCTGGAAACACCATATATTTT. The chain uses TRBV7-6 and TRBJ1-3; D remains ambiguous. This CDR3 is 14 amino acids long. V lost 1 base to trimming and J lost 0 bases, with 4 bases between them. Germline-derived CDR1 and CDR2 are SGHVS and FNYEAQ.

The chain recombines TRBV6-1 with TRBJ2-2; 8 bases line up with TRBD1. The germline CDR1 and CDR2 sequences are MNHNS and SASEGT. J was trimmed by 2 bases and V by 0 bases; bases with no gene match: 2. This CDR3 spans 16 amino acids. CDR3 DNA sequence: TGTGCCAGCAGTGAAGCGGGGACAGGAAACACCGGGGAGCTGTTTTTT. Its protein is CASSEAGTGNTGELFF.

The chain employs TRBV11-2 and TRBJ2-3; D might be TRBD2 (6 bases). Germline loops: CDR1 SGHAT, CDR2 FQNNGV. Trimming removed 0 bases at V and 5 bases at J, with 9 bases between. The CDR3 covers 14 residues. CDR3 DNA sequence: TGTGCCAGCAGCTTAGATCGGGGGAGAGATACGCAGTATTTT. Protein product: CASSLDRGRDTQYF.

This chain's CDR3 is CASSQDAGTGASFHGYTF. The CDR3 DNA reads as TGTGCCAGCAGCCAAGACGCGGGGACAGGGGCCTCTTTCCATGGCTACACCTTC. The J gene is TRBJ1-2, the V gene TRBV14; TRBD1 agrees at 10 bases. Per germline, CDR1 SGHDN and CDR2 FVKESK. The J segment lost 6 bases and the V segment lost 0 bases, leaving 13 bases of the junction unmatched. The CDR3 loop spans 18 amino acids.

The chain combines TRBV5-1 with TRBJ1-3, with 10 bases identical to TRBD1. CDR1 SGHRS and CDR2 YFSETQ come from the germline V gene. The V gene end was trimmed by 4 bases and the J gene end by 2 bases; junction bases not matched to a gene: 6. The CDR3 runs to 16 residues. The CDR3 nucleotides are TGCGCCAGCAGCGCCCGACAGGGGGCGACTGGAAACACCATATATTTT. Translating gives CASSARQGATGNTIYF. Supplemented by reference TRBV5-1 and TRBJ1-3, the full variable domain reads KAGVTQTPRYLIKTRGQQVTLSCSPISGHRSVSWYQQTPGQGLQFLFEYFSETQRNKGNFPGRFSGRQFSNSRSEMNVSTLELGDSALYLCASSARQGATGNTIYFGEGSWLTVV.

The chain carries TRBV5-1 and TRBJ2-7; either TRBD1 or TRBD2 may fit D (5 bases each). CDR3 size: 14 residues. CDR1 and CDR2 from the germline V gene are SGHRS and YFSETQ. V was trimmed by 5 bases and J by 0 bases, leaving 12 bases between them. CDR3 protein: CASRPGTVSYEQYF. The DNA for the CDR3 is TGCGCCAGCAGACCCGGGACGGTCTCCTACGAGCAGTACTTC.

The chain employs TRBV7-2 and TRBJ2-1; D gene unclear. This CDR3 has 15 residues. Trimming shortened V by 2 bases and J by 6 bases, and 14 bases separated the two germline ends. Germline values: CDR1 SGHTA, CDR2 FQGNSA. The DNA for the CDR3 is TGTGCCAGCAGCTTAAGCGCCTCCAAGCGCAATGAGCAGTTCTTC. This sequence encodes CASSLSASKRNEQFF.

The chain combines TRBV2 with TRBJ2-2, with 8 bases identical to TRBD1. Germline V CDR1 and CDR2: SNHLY, FYNNEI. After removal of 7 bases from V and 6 bases from J, the junction contained 4 bases not matched to a gene. The CDR3 has 13 amino acids. Written as DNA, the CDR3 is TGTGCCAGCACGGACAGGGATCCCGGGGAGCTGTTTTTT. The encoded protein is CASTDRDPGELFF.